This TCR beta chain was recovered during a study of cytomegalovirus exposure and HLA in healthy donors. The CDR3 has 15 residues. Trimming cost V 0 bases and J 7 bases, with 15 bases left between them. Germline-derived CDR1 and CDR2 are SGHRS and YFSETQ. The PCR had 60 Vbeta and 13 Jbeta primers. The assay was immunoSEQ multiplex PCR, and TCRdb's table has in-frame clones only and misses some. In the table there are approximately 200,000 clones, 70% to 85% of which are singletons. Only a few counts were recorded for this clone. Its antigen remains unidentified. Notes on the study in general: A later analysis reportedly found that, within productive TCRs, an Asian-associated ancestry cluster had fewer N-insertions than the mean observed across the approximately 700 donors. Rare TCR sequences dominated, though some public TCRs recurred in many donors.

This sequence was found in a boy aged 2 to 10 in good health and CMV-seronegative. Input material: PBMCs. This chain uses TRBV5-1 with TRBJ2-3; tentative D call: TRBD2 (6 bases). The chain's CDR3 is CASSLVSGAENTQYF. CDR3 DNA sequence: TGCGCCAGCAGCTTGGTTAGCGGTGCAGAAAATACGCAGTATTTT.